This entry lists 27 T cell receptor beta chains sequenced from one sample in a study of intratumoral heterogeneity in liver cancer. Each tumour sample represents a distinct, spatially separated region of the hepatocellular carcinoma nodule. Assay: immunoSEQ multiplex PCR; the TCRdb copy retains only in-frame clones and omits some. The table includes thousands of clones, roughly 52% detected once. The sample was tumor tissue, taken before any cancer treatment. The source of these receptors is a man aged 70 or older with hepatocellular carcinoma.

This clone is labeled as medium-sized. V gene TRBV29-1 combines with J gene TRBJ1-1; the D gene is possibly TRBD1 (6 bases). The CDR3 runs 19 residues. The V gene's germline CDR1 is SQVTM and CDR2 ANQGSEA. V lost 6 bases, J lost 1 base, and 30 bases lay in between. CDR3 nucleotide sequence: TGCAGCGTACGGACTCCGCAACGTAAAGGGGACATCCGGAACACTGAAGCTTTCTTT. It yields the protein CSVRTPQRKGDIRNTEAFF.

This chain uses TRBV19 with TRBJ1-1; no definite D call. CDR3 length equals 12 residues. Trimming cost V 2 bases and J 1 base, with 2 bases left between them. CDR1 and CDR2 from the germline V gene are LNHDA and SQIVND (reference sequence). The CDR3 nucleotides read TGTGCCAGTAGTATAAGGAACACTGAAGCTTTCTTT. It yields the protein CASSIRNTEAFF.

The chain joins TRBV7-2 to TRBJ2-7; no clear D. The V end was cut by 4 bases, the J end by 3 bases, with 7 bases between. CDR1 and CDR2 from the germline V gene are SGHTA and FQGNSA. CDR3 length equals 12 residues. The CDR3 region has the DNA TGTGCCAGCAGCTCAAGAGGCTACGAGCAGTACTTC. Translating it yields CASSSRGYEQYF.

CDR3 sequence: CASSSDSSYNSPLHF. The CDR3 coding sequence is TGTGCCAGTAGTAGCGACAGCTCCTATAATTCACCCCTCCACTTT. The rearrangement uses TRBV19 and TRBJ1-6, with D maybe TRBD1 (5 bases). Germline-derived CDR1 and CDR2 are LNHDA and SQIVND (reference sequence). Trimming cost V 4 bases and J 0 bases, with 7 bases left between them. This CDR3 is 15 amino acids long.

CDR3 in amino acids: CASSLGQALSGNTIYF. The CDR3 bases are TGTGCCAGCAGCTTGGGACAGGCCCTCTCTGGAAACACCATATATTTT. The chain is built from TRBV28 and TRBJ1-3, with 8 positions matching TRBD1. V dropped 6 bases and J dropped 0; count of bases not matched to a gene: 7. CDR3 length equals 16 residues. Germline V gives CDR1 MDHEN, CDR2 SYDVKM.

V gene TRBV2 combines with J gene TRBJ2-3; D is unresolved. V lost 4 bases, J lost 1 base, and 12 bases lay in between. Germline CDR1 reads SNHLY; CDR2 reads FYNNEI. This CDR3 spans 15 amino acids. CDR3 coding DNA: TGTGCCAGCAGTGTAGGGCCCCGCCGCACAGATACGCAGTATTTT. This translates into CASSVGPRRTDTQYF.

The chain employs TRBV29-1 and TRBJ1-3; no clear D gene. CDR1 and CDR2 from the germline V gene are SQVTM and ANQGSEA. CDR3 length: 13 amino acids. Trimming pared 3 bases from V and 0 bases from J, leaving 6 bases between. The chain's CDR3 is CSVETASGNTIYF. Written as DNA, the CDR3 is TGCAGCGTTGAGACGGCCTCTGGAAACACCATATATTTT.

This clone ranks as medium-sized. The chain links TRBV19 to TRBJ2-5; 8 bases fit TRBD2. With 4 bases clipped from V and 5 bases from J, the junction kept 12 bases outside the gene matches. This CDR3 comprises 16 residues. The V gene's germline CDR1 is LNHDA and CDR2 SQIVND (reference sequence). This CDR3 is CASSTRGEPRWETQYF. CDR3 DNA: TGTGCCAGTAGTACGCGGGGGGAACCACGGTGGGAGACCCAGTACTTC.

Of note for this clone: An end of the junction differs from the germline gene, which may be a read error. The chain links TRBV4-1 to TRBJ2-1, with D possibly TRBD2 on 5 matching bases. Germline loops: CDR1 MGHRA, CDR2 YSYEKL. This CDR3 region has 14 residues. CDR3 nucleotides: TGCGCCAGCACGACTACTTCCTCCTTCAATGAGCAGTTCTTC. Protein: CASTTTSSFNEQFF.

In this sample, this clone turned up once. The chain joins TRBV29-1 to TRBJ2-3; perhaps TRBD1 as D (6 bases). V gave up 5 bases and J gave up 2 bases, with 14 bases separating them. The germline gives CDR1 SQVTM, CDR2 ANQGSEA. This CDR3 is built from 14 residues. The CDR3 loop is CSVHRDMATDTQYF. The CDR3 nucleotides are TGCAGCGTTCACAGGGATATGGCCACAGATACGCAGTATTTT.

The chain has TRBV27 and TRBJ2-7; D may be TRBD2 (5 bases). Germline V gene data show CDR1 as MNHEY and CDR2 as SMNVEV (reference sequence). The CDR3 is 13 residues long. Trimming pared 5 bases from V and 1 base from J, leaving 9 bases between. The CDR3 region has the DNA TGTGCCAGCAGTCGGACGGGGTCCTACGAGCAGTACTTC. Protein product: CASSRTGSYEQYF.

This clone is labeled as medium-sized (0.01 to 0.1%). This chain uses TRBV9 with TRBJ2-1; 8 bases match TRBD2. The CDR3 has 15 amino acids. In germline, CDR1 is SGDLS, CDR2 YYNGEE. V was clipped by 0 bases and J by 4 bases; unmatched bases: 3. CDR3 DNA: TGTGCCAGCAGCGTAGCCCCTAGCGGGTACAATGAGCAGTTCTTC. Protein sequence: CASSVAPSGYNEQFF.

This clone is deemed medium-sized. J is TRBJ2-2 and V is TRBV6-5; 9 bases map to TRBD1. The CDR3 sequence is 14 residues long. V lost 3 bases to trimming and J lost 15 bases; unmatched junction nucleotides: 11. Per the germline V gene, CDR1 is MNHEY and CDR2 is SVGAGI. CDR3 in DNA: TGTGCCAGCAGTTATTATCCGATGACAGGGGGGTTGTTTTTT. Translation: CASSYYPMTGGLFF.

This clone is large (0.1 to 1%) in the sample. The chain recombines TRBV5-1 with TRBJ2-2; 7 nucleotides match TRBD1. The trim removed 5 bases at V and 3 bases at J, leaving 4 bases unmatched. CDR3 length equals 14 residues. Germline V gene sequence: CDR1 SGHRS, CDR2 YFSETQ. This CDR3 reads CASSWDSYTGELFF. As DNA, the CDR3 is TGCGCCAGCAGTTGGGACAGTTACACCGGGGAGCTGTTTTTT.

This chain connects TRBV9 to TRBJ1-4, with 8 bases identical to TRBD1. Germline V gene lookup returns CDR1 SGDLS and CDR2 YYNGEE. The trim removed 4 bases at V and 4 bases at J, leaving 6 bases unmatched. The CDR3 covers 15 residues. This chain's CDR3 is CASSFRDRGNEKLFF. CDR3 DNA: TGTGCCAGCAGCTTCCGAGACAGGGGTAATGAAAAACTGTTTTTT.

The rearrangement links TRBV5-6 to TRBJ2-7; either TRBD1 or TRBD2 may supply D (5 bases each). The V end was cut by 5 bases, the J end by 1 base, with 22 bases between. There are 17 residues in the CDR3. Looked up from germline, CDR1 is SGHDT and CDR2 is YYEEEE. The CDR3 reads CASRLGAFNLPSYEQYV. Here the CDR3 DNA reads TGTGCCAGCAGACTCGGGGCCTTCAATCTTCCTTCCTACGAGCAGTACGTC.

The chain combines TRBV28 with TRBJ2-3; 10 nucleotides line up with TRBD2. Trimming removed 2 bases from V and 2 bases from J; junction bases left unmatched: 7. There are 17 residues in the CDR3. CDR1 and CDR2 (germline): MDHEN, SYDVKM. This chain's CDR3 is CASSLGTTSGDTDTQYF. The CDR3 DNA reads as TGTGCCAGCAGTTTAGGGACAACTAGCGGGGACACAGATACGCAGTATTTT.

By sample share, this clone is medium-sized (0.01 to 0.1%). The V gene is TRBV5-6, the J gene TRBJ1-1; no clear D. The CDR3 totals 12 residues. Germline V gives CDR1 SGHDT, CDR2 YYEEEE. Trimming removed 4 bases from V and 7 bases from J, with 11 bases in between. CDR3 sequence: CASSNSRREAFF. CDR3 nucleotides: TGTGCCAGCAGCAACTCTCGGCGTGAAGCTTTCTTT.

This clone was counted only a few times. This chain joins TRBV2 and TRBJ1-2, with D possibly TRBD1 on 5 matching bases. The V gene lost 10 bases and the J gene lost 8 bases, with 17 bases spanning the gap. This CDR3 has 12 amino acids. CDR1 and CDR2 (germline): SNHLY, FYNNEI. The CDR3 coding sequence is TGTGCCACGTACGGGGGTTCCAGGGGCTACACCTTC. This sequence encodes CATYGGSRGYTF.

CDR3 DNA: TGTGCCAGCAGCTTAGGTGGTAGCGGCGATACGCAGTATTTT. It yields the protein CASSLGGSGDTQYF. The chain joins TRBV7-6 to TRBJ2-3, with D possibly TRBD2 on 6 matching bases. The CDR3 contains 14 residues. Trimming cost V 1 base and J 6 bases, with 11 bases left between them. Looked up from germline, CDR1 is SGHVS and CDR2 is FNYEAQ.

The rearrangement joins TRBV15 to TRBJ1-1; 7 bases align to TRBD1. The CDR3 consists of 14 residues. Trimming removed 5 bases from V and 4 bases from J; junction bases left unmatched: 7. In germline, CDR1 is LNHNV, CDR2 YYDKDF (reference sequence). The CDR3 nucleotides are TGTGCCACCAGCCCTGACAGGGTTGGCACTGAAGCTTTCTTT. Translated: CATSPDRVGTEAFF.

By share of the sample, this clone is medium-sized. The chain employs TRBV7-9 and TRBJ2-4; the D gene is possibly TRBD1 (6 bases). The CDR3 runs to 14 residues. The V gene lost 5 bases and the J gene lost 8 bases, with 16 bases spanning the gap. Germline CDR1 SEHNR, CDR2 FQNEAQ (reference sequence). The CDR3 bases are TGTGCCAGCAGCCAGGATCTCAAGGGGGACATTCAGTACTTC. Translated: CASSQDLKGDIQYF.

Here the CDR3 DNA reads TGTGCCAGCAGCCCCCGGACAGTCATGAACACTGAAGCTTTCTTT. Protein: CASSPRTVMNTEAFF. The V call is TRBV6-5, the J call TRBJ1-1, with a tentative D call TRBD1 (6 bases). The CDR3 has 15 residues. Germline V gene sequence: CDR1 MNHEY, CDR2 SVGAGI. V was cut by 6 bases and J by 0 bases, with 14 bases left in between.

This chain joins TRBV27 and TRBJ1-5, with D possibly TRBD1 on 6 matching bases. This CDR3 region has 14 residues. With 2 bases removed from V and 6 bases from J, the gap between germline ends came to 11 bases. Per germline, CDR1 MNHEY and CDR2 SMNVEV (reference sequence). The CDR3 nucleotides read TGTGCCAGCAGTTTAGGGGGGCGCGGTCAGCCCCAGCATTTT. Protein product: CASSLGGRGQPQHF.

J is TRBJ1-3 and V is TRBV29-1; D might be TRBD1 (6 bases). CDR3 length equals 14 residues. V gave up 4 bases and J gave up 6 bases, with 16 bases separating them. From germline, CDR1 is SQVTM and CDR2 ANQGSEA. This chain's CDR3 is CSVGVGHGLNTIYF. The DNA for the CDR3 is TGCAGCGTTGGAGTGGGACATGGGTTAAACACCATATATTTT. The variable domain in full, with the rest retrieved from reference TRBV29-1 and TRBJ1-3, is SAVISQKPSRDICQRGTSLTIQCQVDSQVTMMFWYRQQPGQSLTLIATANQGSEATYESGFVIDKFPISRPNLTFSTLTVSNMSPEDSSIYLCSVGVGHGLNTIYFGEGSWLTVV.

This clone was seen just once. V is TRBV3-1 (or the pseudogene TRBV3-2) and J is TRBJ2-3; 9 bases line up with TRBD1. V dropped 1 base and J dropped 6; count of bases not matched to a gene: 8. Germline V CDR1 and CDR2: LGHDT, YNNKEL (reference sequence). CDR3 length equals 16 residues. The DNA for the CDR3 is TGTGCCAGCAGCCAAGCGCGGACAGGGGAGGGCGATACGCAGTATTTT. It codes for CASSQARTGEGDTQYF.

In this sample, this clone turned up a few times. The gene calls are TRBV6-5 and TRBJ1-6, with 8 positions matching TRBD1. The V gene's germline CDR1 is MNHEY and CDR2 SVGAGI. The CDR3 consists of 15 residues. Trimming cost V 6 bases and J 9 bases; bases outside gene matches: 10. The CDR3 region is CASRSLDRGGSPLHF. In DNA form, the CDR3 reads TGTGCCAGCAGATCACTCGACAGGGGAGGTTCACCCCTCCACTTT.